Listed below are T cell receptor beta chains from one sample, sequenced in a study of post-analysis software for immune sequencing data. TCRdb reprocessed the PCR reads via MiXCR and lists one record per CDR3 protein. The sample has roughly 540,000 distinct CDR3 sequences, around a third seen once. The sample was blood. These receptor sequences come from a girl aged 2 to 17 with multiple sclerosis. CDR3s include the opening cysteine and the closing phenylalanine or tryptophan. Fields, in order: CDR3 length, D gene, V gene, J gene, clone size, CDR3 DNA, CDR3 protein. The D gene is left open where the match is weak. Where a row states a size, it is once, few, many or the class of an expanded clone; other rows omit it.

len: 13
d_gene: TRBD2
v_gene: TRBV6-1
j_gene: TRBJ2-1
abundance: few
CDR3nt: TGTGCCAGCGTCCGGGGGGCCTACAATGAGCAGTTCTTC
CDR3aa: CASVRGAYNEQFF

len: 16
d_gene: .
v_gene: TRBV7-2
j_gene: TRBJ1-2
abundance: .
CDR3nt: TGTGCCAGCAGCCCACCAGGGAGCTATGGGAGCTATGGCTACACCTTC
CDR3aa: CASSPPGSYGSYGYTF

len: 17
d_gene: TRBD1
v_gene: TRBV5-1
j_gene: TRBJ2-5
abundance: .
CDR3nt: TGCGCCAGCAGCTTGGCCCCGGACAGGGCCCTTCAAGAGACCCAGTACTTC
CDR3aa: CASSLAPDRALQETQYF

len: 13
d_gene: TRBD1
v_gene: TRBV5-1
j_gene: TRBJ2-3
abundance: few
CDR3nt: TGCGCCAGTACCGGGACAGGGAAGGATACGCAGTATTTT
CDR3aa: CASTGTGKDTQYF

len: 14
d_gene: .
v_gene: TRBV6-5
j_gene: TRBJ1-1
abundance: .
CDR3nt: TGTGCCAGCAGTTCCCCGTGGGGGAACACTGAAGCTTTCTTT
CDR3aa: CASSSPWGNTEAFF

len: 14
d_gene: TRBD1
v_gene: TRBV12-3/TRBV12-4
j_gene: TRBJ1-4
abundance: .
CDR3nt: TGTGCCAGCAGTCCCCGGACAGGGAATGAAAAACTGTTTTTT
CDR3aa: CASSPRTGNEKLFF

len: 13
d_gene: .
v_gene: TRBV5-1
j_gene: TRBJ2-7
abundance: few
CDR3nt: TGCGCCAGCAGCAACGGATCTTCCTACGAGCAGTACTTC
CDR3aa: CASSNGSSYEQYF

len: 15
d_gene: TRBD2
v_gene: TRBV7-2
j_gene: TRBJ2-1
abundance: .
CDR3nt: TGTGCCAGCAGCTATGAGGCTAGCGGCTACAATGATCAGTTCTTC
CDR3aa: CASSYEASGYNDQFF

len: 15
d_gene: .
v_gene: TRBV5-6
j_gene: TRBJ2-3
abundance: few
CDR3nt: TGTGCCAGCAGCTTTGGCGTGCAGGGAGGAGATACGCAGTATTTT
CDR3aa: CASSFGVQGGDTQYF

len: 15
d_gene: TRBD1
v_gene: TRBV9
j_gene: TRBJ2-5
abundance: .
CDR3nt: TGTGCCAGCAGCGTAGGGAACAGGGGCCAAGAGACCCAGTACTTC
CDR3aa: CASSVGNRGQETQYF

len: 13
d_gene: .
v_gene: TRBV20-1
j_gene: TRBJ1-2
abundance: .
CDR3nt: TGCAGTGCTCGGGACACTACTAACTATGGCTACACCTTC
CDR3aa: CSARDTTNYGYTF